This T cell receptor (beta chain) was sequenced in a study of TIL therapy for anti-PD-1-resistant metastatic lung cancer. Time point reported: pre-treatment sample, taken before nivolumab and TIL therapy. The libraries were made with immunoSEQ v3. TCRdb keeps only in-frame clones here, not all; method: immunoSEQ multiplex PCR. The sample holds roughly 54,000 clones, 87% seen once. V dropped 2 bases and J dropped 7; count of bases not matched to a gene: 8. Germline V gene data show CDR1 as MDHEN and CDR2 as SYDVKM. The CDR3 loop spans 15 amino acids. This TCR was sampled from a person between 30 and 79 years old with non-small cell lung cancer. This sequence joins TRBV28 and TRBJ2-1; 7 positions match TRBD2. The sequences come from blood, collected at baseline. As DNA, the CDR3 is TGTGCCAGCAGTTTACGGGGAGGACTAGGGAATGAGCAGTTCTTC. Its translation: CASSLRGGLGNEQFF.